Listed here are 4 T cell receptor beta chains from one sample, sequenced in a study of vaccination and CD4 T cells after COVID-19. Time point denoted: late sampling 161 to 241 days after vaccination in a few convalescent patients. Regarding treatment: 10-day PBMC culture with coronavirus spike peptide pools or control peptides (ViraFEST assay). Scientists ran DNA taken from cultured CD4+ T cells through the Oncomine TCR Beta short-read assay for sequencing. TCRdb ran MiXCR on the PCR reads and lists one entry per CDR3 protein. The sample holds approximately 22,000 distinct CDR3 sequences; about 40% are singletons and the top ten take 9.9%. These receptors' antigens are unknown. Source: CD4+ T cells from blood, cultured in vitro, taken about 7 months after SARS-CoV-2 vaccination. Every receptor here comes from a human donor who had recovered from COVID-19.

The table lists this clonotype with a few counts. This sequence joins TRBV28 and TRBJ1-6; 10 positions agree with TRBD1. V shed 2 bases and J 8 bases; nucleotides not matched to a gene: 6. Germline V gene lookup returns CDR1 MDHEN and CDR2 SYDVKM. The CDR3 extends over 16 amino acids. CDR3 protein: CASSLGGTGEDSPLHF. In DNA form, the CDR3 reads TGTGCCAGCAGTTTAGGGGGGACAGGGGAGGATTCACCCCTCCACTTT.

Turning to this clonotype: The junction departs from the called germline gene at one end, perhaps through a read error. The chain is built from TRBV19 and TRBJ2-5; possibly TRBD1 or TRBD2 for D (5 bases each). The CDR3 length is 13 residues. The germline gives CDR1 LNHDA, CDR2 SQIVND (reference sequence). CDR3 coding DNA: TGTACCAGTAGAATGGGGGTCACAGAGACCCAGTACTTC. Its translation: CTSRMGVTETQYF.

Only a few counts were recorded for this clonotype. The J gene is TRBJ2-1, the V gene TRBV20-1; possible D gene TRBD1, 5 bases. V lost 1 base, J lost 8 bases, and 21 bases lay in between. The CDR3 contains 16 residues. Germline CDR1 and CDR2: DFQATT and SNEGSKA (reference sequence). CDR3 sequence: CSARAPQKGVGHEQFF. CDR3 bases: TGCAGTGCTAGAGCCCCTCAAAAAGGGGTCGGGCATGAGCAGTTCTTC.

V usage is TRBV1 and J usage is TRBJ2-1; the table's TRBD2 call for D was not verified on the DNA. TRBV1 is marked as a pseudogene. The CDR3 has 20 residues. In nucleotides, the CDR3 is TGCACCAGCAGCCAAGACGTGCGGGGGGGCCCTAAGAGCTCCTACAATGAGCAGTTCTTC. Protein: CTSSQDVRGGPKSSYNEQFF.